This T cell receptor beta chain stems from a study of vaccination and CD4 T cells after COVID-19. Across the study: Four females and six males made up the convalescents, with two Hispanic. Overlapping spike peptides from SARS-CoV-2, HCoV-NL63, HCoV-OC43 and HCoV-229E served to stimulate the cells. With a range of 35 to 161, the median interval from diagnosis to drawing post-COVID samples was around 93 days.

The germline gives CDR1 SNHLY, CDR2 FYNNEI. This CDR3 comprises 13 residues. V was trimmed by 7 bases and J by 4 bases, leaving 12 bases between them. A remark on this clonotype: Its antigen remains unidentified.

CD4+ T cells that had been cultured provided DNA sequenced with the Oncomine TCR Beta short-read assay. From cultured CD4+ T cells, genomic DNA was extracted. TCRdb re-called the PCR reads with MiXCR, one entry per CDR3 protein. The sample includes around 1,200 distinct CDR3 sequences, approximately 16% of them seen just once. Regarding treatment: roughly 11-day PBMC culture with coronavirus spike peptide pools or control peptides (ViraFEST assay). Before the COVID-19 pandemic (2011-2018), CD4+ T cells were obtained from the unexposed donor. The source is a human donor in good health. The chain carries TRBV2 and TRBJ2-3; tentatively, D is TRBD2 (5 bases). Sequencing used CD4+ T cells from blood, cultured in vitro. The chain's CDR3 is CASMVERADTQYF. Here the CDR3 DNA reads TGTGCCAGCATGGTCGAGAGGGCAGATACGCAGTATTTT.